A single sample gave rise to the 2 T cell receptor beta chains below, sequenced in a study of blood T cell repertoires in COVID-19. Using immunoSEQ multiplex PCR, the repertoire was profiled, and TCRdb retains in-frame clones only, with some absent. The sample includes 200,000 or so clones, 89% of them seen just once. Sequenced sample: peripheral blood. These receptors were obtained from a man in his 60s who had recovered from COVID-19.

V gene TRBV7-3 combines with J gene TRBJ2-1, with 9 bases fitting TRBD2. The J segment lost 4 bases and the V segment lost 4 bases, leaving 5 bases of the junction unmatched. The germline CDR1 and CDR2 sequences are SGHTA and FQGTGA. This CDR3 spans 15 amino acids. CDR3 in DNA: TGTGCCAGCAGCTATAGGCTAGCGGGATACAATGAGCAGTTCTTC. Amino acids: CASSYRLAGYNEQFF.

The V call is TRBV29-1, the J call TRBJ2-1; 12 nucleotides align to TRBD2. Trimming cost V 6 bases and J 9 bases; bases outside gene matches: 15. Per the germline V gene, CDR1 is SQVTM and CDR2 is ANQGSEA. CDR3 length: 16 residues. In DNA form, the CDR3 reads TGCAGCGTCGGGACTAGCGGGTCCCCACGGCGTGGTGAGCAGTTCTTC. Residues: CSVGTSGSPRRGEQFF.